The T cell receptor beta chain described here comes from a study of T cell responses to AZD1222 COVID-19 vaccine. Study observations and caveats: Recipients of two AZD1222 doses showed rising Spike-specific TCR breadth and depth. Recipients of AZD1222 seropositive at baseline numbered only 6 or 7. Clonal diversity may have been underestimated, and the donors were mostly white British, with more females than males.

Note on this clone: Its antigen is undetermined.

The protocol was immunoSEQ multiplex PCR, while the TCRdb copy is restricted to in-frame clones and leaves out a portion. The sample has about 56,000 clones; 86% are singletons. This CDR3 comprises 13 residues. Germline CDR1 is KGHDR and CDR2 is SFDVKD. Trimming took 6 bases from V and 7 from J, leaving 15 bases between them. Doses given second, at about 4 or about 12 weeks, were pooled. The rearrangement joins TRBV24-1 to TRBJ2-7, with D maybe TRBD2 (6 bases). This clonotype was obtained from an adult who received the AZD1222 COVID-19 vaccine. Sample: peripheral blood, taken 28 days after the second AZD1222 dose. The CDR3 sequence is CATSRRSGGEQYF. CDR3 in DNA: TGTGCCACCAGTAGGAGGTCTGGGGGGGAGCAGTACTTC.